The 25 T cell receptor beta chains listed next were all sequenced from one sample in a study of OX40 agonist ivuxolimab in advanced cancers. This table comes from immunoSEQ multiplex PCR, and its TCRdb copy is limited to in-frame clones, with some not included. The sample lists about 94,000 clones, around 86% occurring once. The sequences come from CD4+ or CD8+ T cells sorted from blood, collected in a trial of the OX40 agonist ivuxolimab. Receptor source: an adult with an advanced solid tumor such as melanoma, head and neck, liver or kidney cancer.

The chain couples TRBV5-8 to TRBJ1-1; D remains unclear. Germline CDR1 and CDR2: SGHTS and YDEGEE. The CDR3 is made up of 12 amino acids. Trimming removed 9 bases from V and 7 bases from J, with 16 bases in between. The CDR3 here is CATFRRWGEAFF. The CDR3 nucleotides are TGTGCCACCTTCCGGCGGTGGGGTGAAGCTTTCTTT.

CDR3 loop: CASSPPPVLRVEAFF. The CDR3 DNA is TGTGCCAGCAGTCCGCCCCCAGTCCTCAGGGTTGAAGCTTTCTTT. This chain joins TRBV6-5 and TRBJ1-1, with D tentatively TRBD1 (5 bases). V shed 5 bases and J shed 7 bases, with 20 bases lying between them. Germline CDR1 reads MNHEY; CDR2 reads SVGAGI. The CDR3 is 15 residues long.

This rearrangement joins TRBV27 to TRBJ1-2; TRBD1 matches at 7 bases. Germline loops: CDR1 MNHEY, CDR2 SMNVEV (reference sequence). Trimming at V came to 6 bases and at J to 4 bases, leaving 11 bases not matched to a gene. The CDR3 extends over 15 amino acids. CDR3 region: CASSRNRGTLYGYTF. Written as DNA, the CDR3 is TGTGCCAGCAGCCGGAACAGGGGAACCCTCTATGGCTACACCTTC.

V usage is TRBV5-1 and J usage is TRBJ2-1; D unresolved. The germline gives CDR1 SGHRS, CDR2 YFSETQ. Trimming cost V 4 bases and J 0 bases, with 11 bases left between them. The CDR3 is 15 residues long. Here the CDR3 DNA reads TGCGCCAGCAGCCCTACACTCAGCTCCTACAATGAGCAGTTCTTC. It translates to CASSPTLSSYNEQFF.

J is TRBJ2-2 and V is TRBV9, with 7 bases aligning to TRBD1. V shed 6 bases and J 6 bases; nucleotides not matched to a gene: 8. This CDR3 spans 14 amino acids. The germline V gene encodes CDR1 SGDLS and CDR2 YYNGEE. The CDR3 here is CASKRFRGPGELFF. The DNA for the CDR3 is TGTGCCAGCAAGCGGTTTAGGGGGCCCGGGGAGCTGTTTTTT.

The sample holds one count of this clone. The V and J genes are TRBV2 and TRBJ2-5; tentative D call: TRBD1 (6 bases). There are 15 residues in the CDR3. V lost 1 base to trimming and J lost 3 bases, with 12 bases between them. Per the germline V gene, CDR1 is SNHLY and CDR2 is FYNNEI. The CDR3 spells CASSEVGRGKETQYF. CDR3 in DNA: TGTGCCAGCAGTGAAGTTGGCAGGGGAAAAGAGACCCAGTACTTC. The full variable domain, completed using reference TRBV2 and TRBJ2-5, is EPEVTQTPSHQVTQMGQEVILRCVPISNHLYFYWYRQILGQKVEFLVSFYNNEISEKSEIFDDQFSVERPDGSNFTLKIRSTKLEDSAMYFCASSEVGRGKETQYFGPGTRLLVL.

The rearrangement uses TRBV6-1 and TRBJ1-3, with TRBD1 identical over 8 bases. The J segment lost 4 bases and the V segment lost 4 bases, leaving 12 bases of the junction unmatched. The CDR3 sequence is 17 residues long. CDR1 and CDR2 (germline): MNHNS, SASEGT. CDR3 nucleotide sequence: TGTGCCAGCAGTGTTGGACAGGGTATGGTCGTGGGAAACACCATATATTTT. Translation gives CASSVGQGMVVGNTIYF.

CDR3 loop: CASSLRTAFNEKLFF. DNA for the CDR3: TGTGCCAGCAGCCTTAGGACAGCTTTTAATGAAAAACTGTTTTTT. The chain couples TRBV5-6 to TRBJ1-4; D might be TRBD1 (6 bases). The length of the CDR3 is 15 residues. The germline gives CDR1 SGHDT, CDR2 YYEEEE. V shed 4 bases and J shed 4 bases, with 14 bases lying between them.

The chain employs TRBV30 and TRBJ2-2, with 8 bases identical to TRBD2. Per germline, CDR1 GTSNPN and CDR2 SVGIG (reference sequence). V shed 0 bases and J 0 bases; nucleotides not matched to a gene: 3. This CDR3 spans 16 amino acids. As DNA, the CDR3 is TGTGCCTGGAGTGTACGGCGGGGGGCGAACACCGGGGAGCTGTTTTTT. This gives the protein CAWSVRRGANTGELFF.

The J gene is TRBJ2-1, the V gene TRBV2, with unresolved D. CDR1 is SNHLY, CDR2 FYNNEI, per germline. The CDR3 is 15 amino acids. V was shortened by 2 bases and J by 0 bases, with 8 bases between the two germline ends. CDR3 sequence: CASSEKTSSYNEQFF. CDR3 sequence (DNA): TGTGCCAGCAGTGAAAAGACAAGCTCCTACAATGAGCAGTTCTTC.

The chain's CDR3 is CASRNSGARGELFF. The DNA for the CDR3 is TGTGCCAGTAGAAATTCAGGGGCCAGGGGGGAACTGTTTTTT. The chain carries TRBV19 and TRBJ1-4; 7 bases are shared with TRBD1. V was pared by 6 bases and J by 12 bases, with 13 bases of the junction left unmatched. The CDR3 is made up of 14 amino acids. Germline V gene data show CDR1 as LNHDA and CDR2 as SQIVND (reference sequence).

The chain employs TRBV6-5 and TRBJ1-1; tentatively, D is TRBD1 (5 bases). V lost 0 bases and J lost 3, with 11 bases in between. The CDR3 spans 15 residues. Germline V gene sequence: CDR1 MNHEY, CDR2 SVGAGI. The CDR3 loop is CASSYSFTGDTEAFF. In DNA form, the CDR3 reads TGTGCCAGCAGTTACTCATTTACGGGGGACACTGAAGCTTTCTTT.

The chain joins TRBV6-5 to TRBJ2-2, with D possibly TRBD2 on 6 matching bases. The germline V gene encodes CDR1 MNHEY and CDR2 SVGAGI. Trimming removed 2 bases from V and 6 bases from J, with 16 bases in between. The CDR3 has 16 amino acids. CDR3 bases: TGTGCCAGCAGTTACGCGCGTGGCGGGGCCGCCGGGGAGCTGTTTTTT. Its translation: CASSYARGGAAGELFF.

V is TRBV14 and J is TRBJ2-5; possibly TRBD1 for D (6 bases). The CDR3 is 14 residues long. From germline, CDR1 is SGHDN and CDR2 FVKESK. Trimming left V 1 base short and J 5 bases short, with 11 bases between. The CDR3 here is CASSQGQVWETQYF. In nucleotides, the CDR3 is TGTGCCAGCAGCCAAGGACAGGTTTGGGAGACCCAGTACTTC.

The chain is built from TRBV5-1 and TRBJ1-1; 7 nucleotides match TRBD1. The germline V gene has CDR1 SGHRS and CDR2 YFSETQ. The CDR3 has 13 residues. The V segment lost 3 bases and the J segment 3 bases; nucleotides outside the gene matches: 2. This chain's CDR3 is CASSSQGYTEAFF. The CDR3 DNA is TGCGCCAGCAGCTCACAGGGGTACACTGAAGCTTTCTTT.

This chain connects TRBV6-5 to TRBJ1-3; no firm D call. The CDR3 contains 16 residues. Germline V gene sequence: CDR1 MNHEY, CDR2 SVGAGI. V was clipped by 0 bases and J by 7 bases, with 16 bases between them. The CDR3 coding sequence is TGTGCCAGCAGTTACTCGATGGCAGGCGGGAGGAACACCATATATTTT. Its translation is CASSYSMAGGRNTIYF.

The gene calls are TRBV6-6 and TRBJ1-2; the D is unclear. The CDR3 has 13 amino acids. The V gene lost 6 bases and the J gene lost 0 bases, with 8 bases spanning the gap. Germline-derived CDR1 and CDR2 are MNHNY and SVGAGI (reference sequence). The CDR3 is CASSRQANYGYTF. The CDR3 nucleotides read TGTGCCAGCAGCCGACAAGCTAACTATGGCTACACCTTC.

The chain combines TRBV19 with TRBJ1-2; D ambiguous. V lost 5 bases and J lost 6, with 13 bases in between. Germline-derived CDR1 and CDR2 are LNHDA and SQIVND (reference sequence). This CDR3 contains 13 residues. CDR3 nucleotides: TGTGCCAGTAGTGAGAGGCCAATGGATGGCTACACCTTC. This sequence encodes CASSERPMDGYTF.

The V and J genes are TRBV15 and TRBJ1-1, with D uncertain. The CDR3 length is 16 residues. Trimming pared 0 bases from V and 1 base from J, leaving 12 bases between. Germline assignment: CDR1 LNHNV and CDR2 YYDKDF (reference sequence). CDR3 DNA: TGTGCCACCAGCAGAGATGGAGAAAGGTGGAACACTGAAGCTTTCTTT. It yields the protein CATSRDGERWNTEAFF.

This chain joins TRBV18 and TRBJ2-5; TRBD2 aligns across 8 bases. CDR3 size: 16 residues. Per the germline V gene, CDR1 is KGHSH and CDR2 is LQKENI. V was pared by 3 bases and J by 1 base, with 7 bases of the junction left unmatched. CDR3 nucleotides: TGTGCCAGCTCACCTCTAAGCGGGGGAGTCCAAGAGACCCAGTACTTC. The encoded protein is CASSPLSGGVQETQYF.

V and J are TRBV7-6 and TRBJ2-5, with 8 bases fitting TRBD1. Germline CDR1 and CDR2: SGHVS and FNYEAQ. J gave up 5 bases and V 5 bases, and 10 bases lay outside the gene matches. The length of the CDR3 is 15 residues. The CDR3 region is CASSKSGGNMETQYF. The CDR3, as DNA: TGTGCCAGCAGCAAGTCAGGGGGCAATATGGAGACCCAGTACTTC.

V and J are TRBV5-1 and TRBJ1-2, with D uncertain. This CDR3 comprises 15 residues. Trimming stripped 0 bases from V and 1 base from J, with 10 bases between. CDR1 is SGHRS, CDR2 YFSETQ, per germline. This CDR3 reads CASSLAMVSNYGYTF. CDR3 DNA: TGCGCCAGCAGCTTGGCCATGGTTAGTAACTATGGCTACACCTTC.

The rearrangement joins TRBV28 to TRBJ1-2; D is ambiguous. CDR3 length equals 14 residues. CDR1 is MDHEN and CDR2 is SYDVKM in the germline V gene. Trimming cost V 2 bases and J 4 bases, with 11 bases left between them. The CDR3 coding sequence is TGTGCCAGCAGTTTAGCCCAACGTATCTATGGCTACACCTTC. As protein: CASSLAQRIYGYTF.

The V and J genes are TRBV2 and TRBJ1-2; D remains ambiguous. The germline V gene has CDR1 SNHLY and CDR2 FYNNEI. The V end was cut by 7 bases, the J end by 3 bases, with 9 bases between. This CDR3 is built from 12 residues. The CDR3 is CASTGIDYGYTF. Here the CDR3 DNA reads TGTGCCAGCACGGGGATCGACTATGGCTACACCTTC.

The V gene is TRBV6-5, the J gene TRBJ2-5; maybe TRBD1 (5 bases). Germline V gene lookup returns CDR1 MNHEY and CDR2 SVGAGI. This CDR3 spans 15 amino acids. V was clipped by 6 bases and J by 4 bases, with 18 bases between them. The CDR3 DNA follows: TGTGCCAGCAGGGACGACAGCGCTCGAGGAGAGACCCAGTACTTC. Translated, it gives CASRDDSARGETQYF.